The TCR beta chain described here comes from a study of cytomegalovirus exposure and HLA in healthy donors. Primers included in the PCR were 60 Vbeta and 13 Jbeta primers. The protocol was immunoSEQ multiplex PCR, while the TCRdb copy is restricted to in-frame clones and leaves out a portion. The sample lists over 95,000 clones; roughly 76% were seen once. The CDR3 totals 12 residues. In germline, CDR1 is SNHLY, CDR2 FYNNEI. The junction had 10 bases not matched to a gene; V was cut back by 11 bases and J by 6 bases. The chain combines TRBV2 with TRBJ2-7; 7 nucleotides align to TRBD1. The TCR originated in a woman aged 40-49 years in good health and CMV-seropositive. Input material: PBMCs. The CDR3 is CAGRQGLSEQYF. For the CDR3, the DNA is TGTGCCGGTCGACAGGGTTTATCCGAGCAGTACTTC.